A single sample gave rise to the 31 T cell receptor beta chains below, sequenced in a study of T cells in Graves' hyperthyroidism and ophthalmopathy. Using RNA transcripts as the source, TCR beta CDR3 regions were amplified. The study used the HTBI primer set for a first-round RT-PCR of the TCR CDR3. Via MiXCR, TCRdb re-called the multiplex PCR reads, giving one row per CDR3 protein. The sample has about half a million distinct CDR3 sequences; 15% to 20% are singletons. Sequenced: blood. These receptors came from a woman in her twenties or thirties with Graves' ophthalmopathy.

The chain combines TRBV9 with TRBJ2-2; TRBD2 matches 7 bases. J was trimmed by 7 bases and V by 1 base; bases with no gene match: 13. Per the germline V gene, CDR1 is SGDLS and CDR2 is YYNGEE. The CDR3 sequence is 17 residues long. In nucleotides, the CDR3 is TGTGCCAGCAGCGTAAGTGATAGCGGGTCCCACGGCGGGGAGCTGTTTTTT. Translating gives CASSVSDSGSHGGELFF.

This clonotype was picked up one time. This may arise from a read error, as a much more abundant clone is one base away. This chain connects TRBV28 to TRBJ1-5, with 7 bases aligning to TRBD1. The CDR3 length is 15 residues. With 6 bases clipped from V and 1 base from J, the junction kept 6 bases outside the gene matches. Germline V gene data show CDR1 as MDHEN and CDR2 as SYDVKM. CDR3 in amino acids: CASRKGRGSNQPQHF. Written as DNA, the CDR3 is TGTGCCAGCAGGAAGGGCAGGGGGAGCAATCAGCCCCAGCATTTT.

There are many counts of this clonotype. The J gene is TRBJ1-5, the V gene TRBV5-5, with a tentative D call TRBD1 (5 bases). The CDR3 spans 14 residues. Germline CDR1 and CDR2: SGHKS and YYEKEE (reference sequence). V was clipped by 1 base and J by 6 bases, with 11 bases between them. The CDR3 region has the DNA TGTGCCAGCAGCTTGTTGGAAGGGGTTCAGCCCCAGCATTTT. This sequence encodes CASSLLEGVQPQHF.

V and J are TRBV7-8 and TRBJ1-5; D remains unclear. Germline V gives CDR1 SGHVS, CDR2 FQNEAQ. The CDR3 consists of 15 residues. V was trimmed by 1 base and J by 3 bases, leaving 10 bases between them. The CDR3 DNA follows: TGTGCCAGCAGCTTAGTCTGGTCGTCCAATCAGCCCCAGCATTTT. Translating gives CASSLVWSSNQPQHF.

This clonotype was detected ten times or more. The rearrangement uses TRBV7-2 and TRBJ2-7, with TRBD1 identical over 7 bases. After removal of 4 bases from V and 3 bases from J, the junction contained 3 bases not matched to a gene. The CDR3 spans 13 residues. Germline V gene lookup returns CDR1 SGHTA and CDR2 FQGNSA. The CDR3 nucleotides are TGTGCCAGCAGCTCGGGACAGCTCTACGAGCAGTACTTC. Its translation: CASSSGQLYEQYF.

The gene calls are TRBV7-3 and TRBJ2-1; 8 bases align to TRBD2. V trimming: 1 base; J trimming: 3 bases; junction bases outside the gene matches: 2. CDR3 length: 15 amino acids. The germline CDR1 and CDR2 sequences are SGHTA and FQGTGA. The CDR3 loop is CASSLISGSYNEQFF. Here the CDR3 DNA reads TGTGCCAGCAGCTTAATCAGCGGGAGCTACAATGAGCAGTTCTTC.

This clonotype was recorded many times. The chain is built from TRBV2 and TRBJ2-1; D is uncertain. The V gene lost 7 bases and the J gene lost 0 bases, with 13 bases spanning the gap. Germline V gene lookup returns CDR1 SNHLY and CDR2 FYNNEI. The CDR3 extends over 15 amino acids. The CDR3 loop reads CASNYSPSSYNEQFF. CDR3 in DNA: TGTGCCAGCAACTATTCCCCGAGCTCCTACAATGAGCAGTTCTTC.

This clonotype was observed a few times. For the CDR3, the DNA is TGCGCCAGCAGCCAAGAACTAGCACAATATTACAATGAGCAGTTCTTC. This translates into CASSQELAQYYNEQFF. This rearrangement joins TRBV4-1 to TRBJ2-1, with a tentative D call TRBD2 (6 bases). V was shortened by 0 bases and J by 4 bases, with 13 bases between the two germline ends. Germline V CDR1 and CDR2: MGHRA, YSYEKL. This CDR3 comprises 16 residues.

The chain combines TRBV2 with TRBJ2-7; D not certain. CDR1 and CDR2 (germline): SNHLY, FYNNEI. This CDR3 has 14 amino acids. V was shortened by 1 base and J by 5 bases, with 12 bases between the two germline ends. CDR3 bases: TGTGCCAGCAGTGAAGGCTCTCCCCCTGACGAGCAGTACTTC. Its protein product is CASSEGSPPDEQYF.

This clonotype was seen just once. This rearrangement joins TRBV2 to TRBJ2-3; tentative D call: TRBD1 (6 bases). Germline V CDR1 and CDR2: SNHLY, FYNNEI. The CDR3 loop spans 13 amino acids. Trimming removed 6 bases from V and 5 bases from J, with 12 bases in between. The CDR3, as DNA: TGTGCCAGCAGGATCTCCAGGGGAGATACGCAGTATTTT. This translates into CASRISRGDTQYF.

This chain uses TRBV7-8 with TRBJ2-7; TRBD2 aligns across 11 bases. The assigned J gene may be wrong: the sequence end matches TRBJ2-1 better. The CDR3 is 17 residues long. Germline lookup yields CDR1 SGHVS and CDR2 FQNEAQ. The CDR3 coding sequence is TGTGCCAGCAGCGTAGTCCCCACTAGCGGGAGCGCCGGTGAGCAGTTCTTC. Translating it yields CASSVVPTSGSAGEQFF.

This clonotype was detected many times. The chain uses TRBV19 and TRBJ2-3; TRBD2 might be the D (5 bases). CDR3 length equals 15 residues. Trimming removed 7 bases at V and 0 bases at J, with 14 bases between. Looked up from germline, CDR1 is LNHDA and CDR2 is SQIVND (reference sequence). The CDR3 region is CASNGGWTSTDTQYF. CDR3 in DNA: TGTGCCAGTAACGGCGGGTGGACTAGCACAGATACGCAGTATTTT.

This clonotype was counted many times. The chain carries TRBV30 and TRBJ1-2, with 10 bases aligning to TRBD1. CDR1 is GTSNPN, CDR2 SVGIG, per germline (reference sequence). The CDR3 contains 14 residues. V was clipped by 3 bases and J by 4 bases; unmatched bases: 5. CDR3 region: CAWSLTGGTYGYTF. CDR3 coding DNA: TGTGCCTGGAGCCTGACAGGGGGCACCTATGGCTACACCTTC.

The chain carries TRBV29-1 and TRBJ1-1; 8 bases agree with TRBD1. Germline V gene lookup returns CDR1 SQVTM and CDR2 ANQGSEA. After removal of 7 bases from V and 2 bases from J, the junction contained 9 bases not matched to a gene. The CDR3 is 14 amino acids. The CDR3 sequence: CSAQPTGANTEAFF. CDR3 in DNA: TGCAGCGCCCAACCGACAGGGGCTAACACTGAAGCTTTCTTT.

This clonotype has ten or more counts. This chain connects TRBV9 to TRBJ2-1; 14 bases map to TRBD2. With V trimmed by 3 bases and J by 2 bases, 10 bases remained unmatched. CDR1 and CDR2 (germline): SGDLS, YYNGEE. The CDR3 runs to 19 residues. This CDR3 is CASSGVGTSGSLTYNEQFF. DNA of the CDR3: TGTGCCAGCAGCGGGGTGGGGACTAGCGGGAGTCTAACCTACAATGAGCAGTTCTTC.

As DNA, the CDR3 is TGTGCCAGTACCCGGGGAGAGATGAACACTGAAGCTTTCTTT. Translating gives CASTRGEMNTEAFF. The V gene is TRBV19, the J gene TRBJ1-1, with unresolved D. CDR1 is LNHDA and CDR2 is SQIVND in the germline V gene (reference sequence). Between the trimmed V and J ends, which lost 7 bases and 0 bases, there was a span of 12 bases. The CDR3 is made up of 14 amino acids.

This clonotype was observed many times. V gene TRBV11-2 combines with J gene TRBJ2-3, with 7 bases matching TRBD2. The ends lost 4 bases at V and 2 bases at J; junction bases unmatched: 9. This CDR3 comprises 16 residues. Germline-derived CDR1 and CDR2 are SGHAT and FQNNGV. The CDR3 spells CASSSPGGGDTDTQYF. The CDR3 DNA follows: TGTGCCAGCAGCTCCCCGGGAGGCGGGGACACAGATACGCAGTATTTT.

The chain uses TRBV5-1 and TRBJ1-1; D unclear. The CDR3 totals 13 residues. V was clipped by 1 base and J by 8 bases, with 12 bases between them. The V gene's germline CDR1 is SGHRS and CDR2 YFSETQ. CDR3 DNA sequence: TGCGCCAGCAGCTTGAATTGGATCAACGAAGCTTTCTTT. Its translation: CASSLNWINEAFF.

This clonotype was counted ten times or more. The V gene is TRBV4-3, the J gene TRBJ2-7; D is possibly TRBD1 or TRBD2 (5 bases each). CDR1 and CDR2 (germline): LGHNA, YSLEER. Deletions cut 3 bases from V and 2 bases from J, with 11 bases between. CDR3 length equals 14 residues. The CDR3 spells CASSQDSTAYEQYF. The CDR3 nucleotides read TGCGCCAGCAGCCAGGACTCGACAGCCTACGAGCAGTACTTC.

The rearrangement links TRBV4-3 to TRBJ1-4; no firm D call. Germline assignment: CDR1 LGHNA and CDR2 YSLEER. Between the trimmed V and J ends, which lost 1 base and 8 bases, there was a span of 11 bases. The CDR3 contains 14 residues. DNA of the CDR3: TGCGCCAGCAGCCAAGGGGTAGGAGGCGAAAAACTGTTTTTT. Residues: CASSQGVGGEKLFF.

The chain links TRBV6-1 to TRBJ1-3, with D maybe TRBD1 (6 bases). The CDR3 spans 15 residues. V was cut by 1 base and J by 2 bases, with 9 bases left in between. Germline V lookup: CDR1 MNHNS, CDR2 SASEGT. CDR3 coding DNA: TGTGCCAGCAGTGAAGAGCCAGGGGCTGGAAACACCATATATTTT. This codes for CASSEEPGAGNTIYF.

The genes are TRBV15 and TRBJ1-5; D not resolved. V dropped 0 bases and J dropped 0 bases, with 6 bases sitting between them. CDR3 length: 15 residues. The germline V gene has CDR1 LNHNV and CDR2 YYDKDF (reference sequence). CDR3 DNA: TGTGCCACCAGCAGAGAGGCGGGTAGCAATCAGCCCCAGCATTTT. This gives the protein CATSREAGSNQPQHF.

This clonotype has at least ten counts. CDR3 bases: TGTGCCAGCCACCGGACAGGGGGGGGCGAGCAGTTCTTC. Its protein product is CASHRTGGGEQFF. The chain has TRBV28 and TRBJ2-1; the match to TRBD1 covers 10 bases. The CDR3 length is 13 residues. The ends lost 8 bases at V and 10 bases at J; junction bases unmatched: 8. Per the germline V gene, CDR1 is MDHEN and CDR2 is SYDVKM.

This clonotype appeared a few times. The chain recombines TRBV6-2 or TRBV6-3 with TRBJ1-1; D gene unclear. V was pared by 5 bases and J by 1 base, with 11 bases between. Germline V lookup: CDR1 MNHEY, CDR2 SVGEGT. This CDR3 region has 14 residues. The CDR3 region has the DNA TGTGCCAGCAGTGGTCCGGGTTGGAACACTGAAGCTTTCTTT. Its translation is CASSGPGWNTEAFF.

There are a few counts of this clonotype. The V call is TRBV19, the J call TRBJ2-3, with 7 nucleotides matching TRBD2. Germline CDR1 is LNHDA and CDR2 is SQIVND (reference sequence). Germline trimming cut 6 bases from V and 4 bases from J; bases unmatched to any gene: 13. The CDR3 is made up of 16 amino acids. The CDR3 coding sequence is TGTGCCAGTAGCCGAAAGACTAGCAGCATCGCAGATACGCAGTATTTT. Translated, it gives CASSRKTSSIADTQYF.

This clonotype came up a few times. Since the CDR3 does not end with the conserved phenylalanine or tryptophan, this likely comes from a read error. V and J are TRBV3-1 and TRBJ1-3, with no clear D. This CDR3 is built from 16 residues. Germline V gene sequence: CDR1 LGHDT, CDR2 YNNKEL (reference sequence). The V gene lost 4 bases and the J gene lost 2 bases, with 15 bases spanning the gap. In nucleotides, the CDR3 is TGTGCCAGCAGCCCGGACCGATATCCCACTGGAAACACCATATATTCT. This sequence encodes CASSPDRYPTGNTIYS.

This clonotype turned up a few times. J is TRBJ2-2 and V is TRBV19, with TRBD1 matching 8 bases. The germline V gene encodes CDR1 LNHDA and CDR2 SQIVND (reference sequence). V lost 3 bases to trimming and J lost 5 bases; unmatched junction nucleotides: 8. The CDR3 is 16 amino acids. CDR3 nucleotides: TGTGCCAGTAGTATTACGTGGCAGGGGGCTACCGGGGAGCTGTTTTTT. It yields the protein CASSITWQGATGELFF.

A few counts support this clonotype. The chain recombines TRBV6-1 with TRBJ2-7, with 8 bases matching TRBD2. Germline trimming cut 7 bases from V and 0 bases from J; bases unmatched to any gene: 11. CDR1 and CDR2 from the germline V gene are MNHNS and SASEGT. This CDR3 spans 16 amino acids. CDR3 in DNA: TGTGCCAGCAATAGGGGGGGACTAGGGAGCTCCTACGAGCAGTACTTC. This translates into CASNRGGLGSSYEQYF.

This clonotype was detected only a few times. This rearrangement joins TRBV5-8 to TRBJ1-5; D is unclear. The CDR3 extends over 15 amino acids. From germline, CDR1 is SGHTS and CDR2 YDEGEE. Trimming cost V 3 bases and J 5 bases, with 15 bases left between them. CDR3: CASSSRGQSYQPQHF. The CDR3 DNA reads as TGTGCCAGCAGCTCTCGCGGGCAGTCTTATCAGCCCCAGCATTTT.

The chain links TRBV20-1 to TRBJ1-4; 7 bases fit TRBD1. The CDR3 covers 14 residues. Trimming took 4 bases from V and 6 from J; bases not matched to a gene: 8. Per germline, CDR1 DFQATT and CDR2 SNEGSKA (reference sequence). This chain's CDR3 is CSATIRDRDEKLFF. The CDR3 coding sequence is TGCAGTGCTACTATAAGGGACAGAGATGAAAAACTGTTTTTT.

In this sample, this clonotype turned up many times. This chain uses TRBV14 with TRBJ1-4, with TRBD1 matching 7 bases. With V trimmed by 2 bases and J by 1 base, 4 bases remained unmatched. Germline-derived CDR1 and CDR2 are SGHDN and FVKESK. The CDR3 covers 16 residues. The CDR3 region is CASSQIYRGTNEKLFF. Here the CDR3 DNA reads TGTGCCAGCAGCCAAATCTACAGGGGAACTAATGAAAAACTGTTTTTT.